This T cell receptor (beta chain) was recovered during a study of cytomegalovirus exposure and HLA in healthy donors (dated by TCRdb to the late 2010s). Study-wide context: An earlier analysis of roughly 570 of the donors reported 276 Gb of sequence data and 100 million to 120 million unique TCR beta sequences obtained from about 180 million T cells. An early release covering about 600 HLA-typed donors comprised 250 to 350 gigabases of sequencing data and around 86 million unique TCR sequences. The genetic ancestry cluster associated with self-reported Caucasian donors included about 84% of the roughly 400 genotyped donors. The study aimed to test whether cataloging public T cell receptors could reveal signatures of past pathogen exposure. The study profiled the T cell repertoires of more than 500 subjects by immunosequencing and related them to cytomegalovirus serostatus. In addition to the first cohort of 666 subjects, a separate validation cohort of about 120 different subjects was used. High-throughput TCR immunosequencing, statistical association of individual TCRs with disease status, and machine learning were combined to predict cytomegalovirus infection status. To study patterns of TCR occurrence, a later analysis re-analyzed previously published TCR beta repertoires from several hundred donors and added high-resolution HLA genotyping. The later analysis used no new phenotypic data to find candidate immune exposures, relying instead on TCR beta sequences and their occurrence across donors. To decide whether each TCR beta V gene segment behaved as functional or pseudogenic, an earlier analysis of over 500 of the donors relied on high-throughput TCR beta sequencing. Donor age, sex, ethnicity and CMV serostatus were compiled together with the repertoire data. In a later genetic analysis, genome-wide SNP genotypes for about three fifths of the 666 donors were used, and that subset was treated as a discovery cohort. Every repertoire in the discovery cohort had been generated on one and the same sequencing platform. HLA typing included class I and class II loci at four-digit resolution. Typing coverage varied by locus: roughly 629-630 donors for A, B, C, DRB1 and DQB1; 500 to 550 for DQA1; 600 to 610 for DPA1; around 490 for DPB1. Roughly five DR-DQ haplotypes were treated as single units for association and clustering because of strong linkage in the cohort. On average, roughly 250,000 unique TCR beta nucleotide sequences were sequenced per donor among fewer than 500 genotyped donors of the cohort, with roughly 20% of those sequences being non-productive. The study at large found these results: A further reported finding was that TCR beta sequences accurately predicted the HLA-A and HLA-B alleles for most subjects in the first cohort. Strong co-occurrence of HLA alleles, especially DR and DQ, made assigning TCR associations to individual alleles difficult. The sequencing pipeline was judged likely to have produced a cluster of highly shared sequence variants as a technical artifact. Because HLA typing was missing for some donors at each locus, association tests included only the typed subset. Three of the identified cytomegalovirus-associated TCR beta chains were confirmed in vitro to be specific for cytomegalovirus antigens. A later analysis found that most CMV-associated TCR beta chains appeared HLA-restricted, with HLA associations seemingly driven largely by CMV exposure. This cohort had only TCR beta chains sequenced, and the lack of alpha or paired-chain data limited which features could be detected. In both the original and validation cohorts, the classifier was reported to diagnose cytomegalovirus status with high specificity and sensitivity. The study gave a list of about 150 TCR beta chains associated with cytomegalovirus. An earlier analysis of around 540 of the donors showed that most TCR beta V segments appeared in productive rearrangements either about 87% or about 30% of the time, which broadly matched IMGT annotations. A later analysis found that TCR association rates varied across HLA loci, with DRB1 alleles showing the most associated TCRs and HLA-C alleles the fewest. Some IMGT-functional V segments, including TRBV6-2 and TRBV6-3, could not be distinguished by the 87-base-pair reads and were therefore excluded. In a later analysis, about 17,000 TCR beta sequences were associated with specific HLA alleles at a false discovery rate of 0.05. In a later genetic analysis, a missense DCLRE1C variant was associated with V-gene and J-gene trimming of TCR beta chains, and the association was replicated in an independent cohort. Linkage disequilibrium might explain the correlated functional status among segregating V segments, but an unknown experimental factor could not be excluded. According to a later analysis, parvovirus B19, influenza, CMV and Epstein-Barr virus appeared linked to several top co-occurrence clusters. Across donors, most TCR sequences were observed very rarely, whereas some public TCRs were present in many individuals. A later analysis found that HLA-associated TCR beta chains were more clonally expanded and had lower generation probabilities than equally common non-associated chains. The presence/absence analyses assumed that sequencing depth was roughly uniform across donors, and that assumption may not be true. Because counts were too low, seventeen rarely observed V segments, including chromosome 9 orphons, were excluded from the earlier analysis of 500 to 700 of the donors. The only immune exposure information available for the cohort was CMV serostatus. A later genetic analysis reported fewer N-insertions in productive TCRs among donors in an Asian-associated ancestry cluster than the roughly 700-donor mean. The authors suggested that the approach could potentially be generalized to other disease states and immunological phenotypes.

The cohort was made up of approximately 700 healthy bone marrow donors. At the time of sampling, every cohort member was nominally healthy, though immune exposures that went unrecorded were likely present. The donor was CMV seropositive and was included in the group of approximately 310 seropositive cohort members. A peripheral blood sample was provided by each donor, and peripheral blood mononuclear cells were used for TCR beta sequencing. The Qiagen DNeasy Blood Extraction Kit was used to extract genomic DNA from the blood cell samples. The CDR3 runs 15 residues from the cysteine to the phenylalanine. The read is trimmed to its CDR3 DNA, 45 bases read in frame from base 1. Sequences KGHSH (CDR1) and LQKENI (CDR2) are obtained from the germline V gene. At the junction V is shortened by 4 bases and J by 5 bases, with 14 bases in between. Receptors were amplified or captured by the immunoSEQ multiplex PCR assay. For the multiplex PCR, a mixture combining 60 forward primers for TCR Vbeta segments and 13 reverse primers for TCR Jbeta segments was used. A multiplex PCR assay on genomic DNA amplified the CDR3 region of rearranged TCR beta genes. The amplified TCR beta libraries were sequenced on the Illumina HiSeq System as 87-base-pair reads. The authors processed their data as follows. A later analysis tallied tens of millions of unique TCR beta chains across the 666 repertoires, and about 12 million of those chains were shared by two or more donors. A nearest-neighbor algorithm error-corrected the raw reads and collapsed the reads into unique sequences, merging closely related sequences to remove PCR and sequencing errors. Alignment of CDR3 sequences to IMGT reference sequences was used to assign V, D and J gene segments. For a sequence to be retained, a match of at least six nucleotides to both a V gene segment and a J gene segment was required. A rearrangement counted as productive if the CDR3 had no stop codons and remained in frame with V and J, and every other rearrangement counted as non-productive. CDR3 was defined according to IMGT convention as the region running from the second conserved V-encoded cysteine to the conserved J-encoded phenylalanine. Sequences without an unambiguous match to a single V gene segment were excluded from the earlier analysis of 500 to 700 of the donors. An earlier analysis of 587 of the donors classified V segments as functional when productive rearrangements were above 56.7% and as segregating when the standard deviation between donors was above 5%. A statistical classification framework was developed to diagnose cytomegalovirus status using the catalog of TCR beta chain sequences. In a later analysis, V and J genes were assigned by comparing TCR nucleotide sequences against IMGT/GENE-DB human TR gene sequences. Using the TCRdist pipeline, a later analysis assigned CDR3 sequences along with most-parsimonious VDJ recombination scenarios. In a later analysis, every TCR beta chain was defined by the combination of its CDR3 amino acid sequence and its V-gene family, and reads without a unique V-gene family were dropped. As a way to deal with suspected cross-contamination and a sequencing artifact, a later analysis dropped more than 500 nucleotide sequences that were highly shared and had low generation probability. A later analysis calculated a clonal expansion index for each public chain from normalized within-repertoire ranks of inferred template counts. A later analysis computed generation probabilities with a VDJ recombination model fitted to out-of-frame rearrangements, and checked the results against IGoR. In a later analysis, TCR-TCR, TCR-HLA and TCR-CMV co-occurrence was scored with hypergeometric tests, and a repertoire-size bias correction was applied to TCR pairs. In a later analysis, false discovery rates were estimated by permuting HLA or CMV assignments 20 times. In a later analysis, co-occurring TCRs were grouped using DBSCAN, with TCRdist sequence similarity added in when clustering inside HLA-allele-positive subsets. For co-occurrence clustering, repertoires with fewer than 30,000 or more than 120,000 public chains were excluded, along with a handful of repertoires with anomalous nucleotide sharing. Not all clones reach the TCRdb copy of this immuneACCESS table, which keeps in-frame sequences only. Checked studies attribute under half of the gap to unresolved V genes and leave the rest unexplained. D and trimming were read from the DNA, whereas the V and J calls and clone size are those reported in that table. The sample yields about 87,000 clones; over 70% were counted once. The top ten clonotypes cover around 20% of the sample.

This clone was seen more than once but under ten times. Its antigen is currently not known. No base quality information exists; no much larger clone differs at one position. The TCR comes from a man aged 30 to 39 in good health and CMV-seropositive. Sequencing was done on a sample of PBMCs. Recombination joined TRBV18 with TRBJ1-4; matching of 6 bases hints at TRBD1 as the D gene. The CDR3 has the sequence CASSRGQGMNEKLFF. The base sequence is TGTGCCAGCTCACGGGGGCAGGGTATGAATGAAAAACTGTTTTTT. The CDR3 plus the reference TRBV18 and TRBJ1-4 genes for the other parts give the full variable domain: NAGVMQNPRHLVRRRGQEARLRCSPMKGHSHVYWYRQLPEEGLKFMVYLQKENIIDESGMPKERFSAEFPKEGPSILRIQQVVRGDSAAYFCASSRGQGMNEKLFFGSGTQLSVL.